Included here is one T cell receptor (beta chain) sequence, with context. The antigen remains unidentified. Clones were read by immunoSEQ multiplex PCR, and TCRdb kept only the in-frame ones, dropping some. The repertoire includes about 12,000 clones, 78% of them detected once, and 4% to 5% sits in the top ten. The entry originates in a study of tumor-infiltrating lymphocytes in localized non-small cell lung cancer. Study details: Patients included smokers and never-smokers with various histologies, some sampled after neoadjuvant chemotherapy.

Study results and caveats: Each assay used a separate piece of the same tissue.

The sample taken for sequencing was lung tumor tissue. The sequence was obtained from a human donor with non-small cell lung cancer.

This CDR3 is CASSISGLNEQFF. In DNA form, the CDR3 reads TGTGCCAGTAGTATCTCGGGACTCAATGAGCAGTTCTTC. The chain employs TRBV19 and TRBJ2-1; perhaps TRBD2 as D (6 bases). The CDR3 sequence is 13 residues long. V gave up 3 bases and J gave up 6 bases, with 9 bases separating them. Per germline, CDR1 LNHDA and CDR2 SQIVND (reference sequence).